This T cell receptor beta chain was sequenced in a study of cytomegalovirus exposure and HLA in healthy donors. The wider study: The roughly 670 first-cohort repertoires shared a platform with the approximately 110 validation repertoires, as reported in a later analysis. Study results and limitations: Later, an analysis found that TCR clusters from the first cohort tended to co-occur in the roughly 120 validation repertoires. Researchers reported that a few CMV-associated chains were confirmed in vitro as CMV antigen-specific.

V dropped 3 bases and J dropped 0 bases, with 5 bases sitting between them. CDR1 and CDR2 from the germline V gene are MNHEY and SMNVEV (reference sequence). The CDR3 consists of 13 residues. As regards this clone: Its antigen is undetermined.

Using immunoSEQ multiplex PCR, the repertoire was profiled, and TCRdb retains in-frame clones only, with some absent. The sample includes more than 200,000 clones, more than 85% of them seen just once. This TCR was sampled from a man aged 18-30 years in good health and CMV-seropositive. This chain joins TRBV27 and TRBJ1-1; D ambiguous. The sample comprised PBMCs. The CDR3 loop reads CASSFRLNTEAFF. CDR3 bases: TGTGCCAGCAGTTTTAGGCTGAACACTGAAGCTTTCTTT.